These T cell receptor beta chains were read from a single sample in a study of blood T cell repertoires in COVID-19. TCRdb keeps only in-frame clones here, not all; method: immunoSEQ multiplex PCR. The sample holds about 45,000 clones; roughly four fifths are singletons and the top ten take over 12%. The source material was peripheral blood. These receptors came from a human donor in a cohort sampled during active COVID-19. CDR3s include the opening cysteine and the closing phenylalanine or tryptophan. The order of the fields is V gene, CDR3 length, J gene, clone size, D gene, CDR3 DNA, CDR3 protein. D genes are given only for firm matches. Where a row states a size, it is once, few, many or the class of an expanded clone; other rows omit it.

TRBV29-1,13,TRBJ2-7,NA,TRBD2,TGCAGCGTCACTAGCGGGAGCTCCTACGAGCAGTACTTC,CSVTSGSSYEQYF
TRBV13,18,TRBJ2-5,NA,TRBD2,TGTGCCAGCAGCTTAACCCGGGGACTAGCGGGAGATGAGGAGACCCAGTACTTC,CASSLTRGLAGDEETQYF
TRBV29-1,11,TRBJ2-7,NA,NA,TGCGGAGGGAAAAACGGGGACGAGCAGTACTTC,CGGKNGDEQYF
TRBV30,14,TRBJ2-7,NA,TRBD2,TGTGCCTGGAGTGCGGGACTAGCTACCCACGAGCAGTACTTC,CAWSAGLATHEQYF
TRBV7-2,17,TRBJ2-1,NA,TRBD2,TGTGCCAGCAGCTTAGCACTAGCGGGAGGGGGTGATAGTGAGCAGTTCTTC,CASSLALAGGGDSEQFF
TRBV5-1,14,TRBJ2-3,NA,NA,TGCGCCAGCAGCTCAGACTCTACCACAGATACGCAGTATTTT,CASSSDSTTDTQYF
TRBV30,16,TRBJ2-2,NA,TRBD2,TGTGCCTGGCCCGGGACTAGCGGGAGTGAAACCGGGGAGCTGTTTTTT,CAWPGTSGSETGELFF
TRBV7-2,15,TRBJ2-1,NA,TRBD1,TGTGCCAGCAGCTTAGTAGGACAGGGGTTGGATGAGCAGTTCTTC,CASSLVGQGLDEQFF
TRBV3-1/TRBV3-2,16,TRBJ2-1,few,TRBD2,TGTGCCAGCAGCCAAGGCGGTAGCGGGAGCGGTAATGAGCAGTTCTTC,CASSQGGSGSGNEQFF
TRBV5-1,14,TRBJ2-7,NA,TRBD1,TGCGCCAGCAGCCCGGGACAGGGTTCCTACGAGCAGTACTTC,CASSPGQGSYEQYF
TRBV21-1,18,TRBJ2-5,NA,NA,TGTGCCAGCAGCAATCCCTCGATGGGCTCGGCAGTCCAAGAGACCCAGTACTTC,CASSNPSMGSAVQETQYF
TRBV4-3,15,TRBJ1-6,NA,TRBD1,TGCGCCAGCAGCCAACGCCCGGGACAGGATTCACCCCTCCACTTT,CASSQRPGQDSPLHF
TRBV12-3/TRBV12-4,13,TRBJ1-2,NA,NA,TGTGCCAGCAGTTTGAACAGGCGCTATGGCTACACCTTC,CASSLNRRYGYTF
TRBV5-4,16,TRBJ2-3,NA,TRBD2,TGTGCCAGCAGCTACGCCGGGACTAGGAGCACAGATACGCAGTATTTT,CASSYAGTRSTDTQYF
TRBV4-1,18,TRBJ2-7,once,TRBD2,TGCGCCAGCAGCCAAAACCCTCCACTAGCGGGAGAATCGTACGAGCAGTACTTC,CASSQNPPLAGESYEQYF
TRBV5-1,16,TRBJ2-3,NA,TRBD2,TGCGCCAGCAGCTTGGGACTAGCGGGAGGACCAGATACGCAGTATTTT,CASSLGLAGGPDTQYF
TRBV4-3,16,TRBJ1-2,NA,NA,TGCGCCAGCAGCCAAGATCGAAACAGGGAGGGCTATGGCTACACCTTC,CASSQDRNREGYGYTF
TRBV6-5,15,TRBJ2-1,NA,NA,TGTGCCAGCAGTCTGAGCGGTTTTACCTACAATGAGCAGTTCTTC,CASSLSGFTYNEQFF
TRBV15,16,TRBJ2-3,NA,TRBD2,TGTGCCACCAGTAGCGGGACGTTGGGTGGCACAGATACGCAGTATTTT,CATSSGTLGGTDTQYF
TRBV6-5,16,TRBJ2-1,medium-sized,NA,TGTGCCAGCAGTTACCGTGGAAGGGGGAGTAACAATGAGCAGTTCTTC,CASSYRGRGSNNEQFF
TRBV30,14,TRBJ2-5,NA,NA,TGTGCCTGGAGGGCCCCTAGCTCCAAAGAGACCCAGTACTTC,CAWRAPSSKETQYF
TRBV7-8,16,TRBJ2-1,NA,TRBD1,TGTGCCAGCAGCTCCCAGAGGGACAGGGCCTACAATGAGCAGTTCTTC,CASSSQRDRAYNEQFF
TRBV28,15,TRBJ2-7,NA,TRBD1,TGTGCCAGCAGTCCTCTCGGGACAGCCGCCTACGAGCAGTACTTC,CASSPLGTAAYEQYF
TRBV4-1,13,TRBJ1-5,once,NA,TGCGCCAGCAGCCAAGAAGTTAGTCAGCCCCAGCATTTT,CASSQEVSQPQHF
TRBV5-1,16,TRBJ1-5,NA,TRBD1,TGCGCCAGCAGAGGGGGGACAGGGGGCTTCAATCAGCCCCAGCATTTT,CASRGGTGGFNQPQHF
TRBV9,12,TRBJ2-5,NA,NA,TGTGCCAGCAGCGTAGAACAGGAGACCCAGTACTTC,CASSVEQETQYF
TRBV6-6,13,TRBJ2-7,NA,NA,TGTGCCAGCAACCAAATGGGGAGCTACGAGCAGTACTTC,CASNQMGSYEQYF
TRBV9,15,TRBJ2-5,NA,TRBD2,TGTGCCAGCAGCGTATGGGGGAGGGCCGGAGAGACCCAGTACTTC,CASSVWGRAGETQYF
TRBV29-1,12,TRBJ2-1,once,TRBD2,TGCAGCGGGAGAGCGGGAGGGCATGAGCAGTTCTTC,CSGRAGGHEQFF
TRBV13,13,TRBJ2-7,NA,NA,TGTGCCAGCAGCTTAAGGGGCCGCTACGAGCAGTACTTC,CASSLRGRYEQYF
TRBV4-3,16,TRBJ2-1,NA,TRBD2,TGCGCCAGCAGCCGGACTAGCGGGAGTAACACGTATGAGCAGTTCTTC,CASSRTSGSNTYEQFF
TRBV4-2,13,TRBJ2-1,NA,TRBD2,TGTGCCAGCAGCCACCCCGGGGGGAATGAGCAGTTCTTC,CASSHPGGNEQFF
TRBV19,16,TRBJ2-3,NA,NA,TGTGCCAGTAGTATAGGATATGCGGCCGGCACAGATACGCAGTATTTT,CASSIGYAAGTDTQYF
TRBV7-2,16,TRBJ2-5,NA,TRBD1,TGTGCCAGCAGCTTAGTGGGTGCAGGGGGCCAAGAGACCCAGTACTTC,CASSLVGAGGQETQYF
TRBV28,12,TRBJ1-1,few,NA,TGTGCCAGCAGCAGGGGTGGCACTGAAGCTTTCTTT,CASSRGGTEAFF
TRBV29-1,14,TRBJ2-3,NA,TRBD1,TGCAGCGGGCGGAGGGGACAGGAGATGGATACGCAGTATTTT,CSGRRGQEMDTQYF
TRBV9,15,TRBJ2-1,NA,TRBD1,TGTGCCAGCAGCGCTCCGGGACAGGGGACCAGTGAGCAGTTCTTC,CASSAPGQGTSEQFF
TRBV28,15,TRBJ1-2,NA,NA,TGTGCCAGCAGCCCCGCTGGGAGGTTGTACTATGGCTACACCTTC,CASSPAGRLYYGYTF
TRBV29-1,13,TRBJ2-7,NA,TRBD1,TGCAGCGTTAGCCAGGGGGCTTCCTACGAGCAGTACTTC,CSVSQGASYEQYF
TRBV5-1,14,TRBJ2-7,NA,NA,TGCGCCAGCAGCTTGGCAGGGATTTCCTACGAGCAGTACTTC,CASSLAGISYEQYF
TRBV7-9,12,TRBJ2-7,NA,NA,TGTGCCAGCAGCTTGGAGTCCTACGAGCAGTACTTC,CASSLESYEQYF
TRBV11-3,14,TRBJ2-1,NA,TRBD1,TGTGCCAGCAGCTTAATATCAGGGGGCAATGAGCAGTTCTTC,CASSLISGGNEQFF
TRBV11-2,14,TRBJ1-6,NA,TRBD1,TGTGCCAGCAGCTTAGCCCCAGGGGGCTCACCCCTCCACTTT,CASSLAPGGSPLHF
TRBV19,17,TRBJ2-7,NA,TRBD1,TGTGCCAGTAGTATCCGGGCGACGACAGGGTCCTCCTACGAGCAGTACTTC,CASSIRATTGSSYEQYF
TRBV5-6,14,TRBJ2-3,NA,NA,TGTGCCAGCAGCTGGGGCCTGCGGCCAGATACGCAGTATTTT,CASSWGLRPDTQYF
TRBV6-4,14,TRBJ1-1,NA,TRBD1,TGTGCCAGCAGTGACACCGACAGGGGCACTGAAGCTTTCTTT,CASSDTDRGTEAFF
TRBV6-2/TRBV6-3,15,TRBJ2-1,NA,TRBD2,TGTGCCAGCAGCTGGACTAGCGGGAGTTTGGTTGAGCAGTTCTTC,CASSWTSGSLVEQFF
TRBV3-1/TRBV3-2,17,TRBJ2-5,NA,TRBD2,TGTGCCAGCAGCCAAGGGGCTAGCGGGAGTACGCGGGAGACCCAGTACTTC,CASSQGASGSTRETQYF
TRBV4-2,16,TRBJ1-2,NA,TRBD1,TGTGCCAGCAGCCAAGGTGTGGGACAGGGGGCAGGGGGCTACACCTTC,CASSQGVGQGAGGYTF
TRBV21-1,18,TRBJ2-7,NA,NA,TGTGCCAGCAGCAAACCCCAGACTAGCGGGAGGGCCTCCTACGAGCAGTACTTC,CASSKPQTSGRASYEQYF
TRBV5-1,13,TRBJ2-2,NA,NA,TGCGCCAGCAGCTTGGCAAACACCGGGGAGCTGTTTTTT,CASSLANTGELFF
TRBV6-5,16,TRBJ2-7,NA,TRBD1,TGTGCCAGCAGTTTCGCCGGGACAGGAAGCGCCTACGAGCAGTACTTC,CASSFAGTGSAYEQYF
TRBV6-5,16,TRBJ2-1,NA,TRBD2,TGTGCCAGCAGTTCTCGTACTAGCGGGTCATACAATGAGCAGTTCTTC,CASSSRTSGSYNEQFF
TRBV6-5,13,TRBJ1-5,NA,NA,TGTGCCAGCACCCCAGGGTGGGGATACACCCAGCATTTT,CASTPGWGYTQHF